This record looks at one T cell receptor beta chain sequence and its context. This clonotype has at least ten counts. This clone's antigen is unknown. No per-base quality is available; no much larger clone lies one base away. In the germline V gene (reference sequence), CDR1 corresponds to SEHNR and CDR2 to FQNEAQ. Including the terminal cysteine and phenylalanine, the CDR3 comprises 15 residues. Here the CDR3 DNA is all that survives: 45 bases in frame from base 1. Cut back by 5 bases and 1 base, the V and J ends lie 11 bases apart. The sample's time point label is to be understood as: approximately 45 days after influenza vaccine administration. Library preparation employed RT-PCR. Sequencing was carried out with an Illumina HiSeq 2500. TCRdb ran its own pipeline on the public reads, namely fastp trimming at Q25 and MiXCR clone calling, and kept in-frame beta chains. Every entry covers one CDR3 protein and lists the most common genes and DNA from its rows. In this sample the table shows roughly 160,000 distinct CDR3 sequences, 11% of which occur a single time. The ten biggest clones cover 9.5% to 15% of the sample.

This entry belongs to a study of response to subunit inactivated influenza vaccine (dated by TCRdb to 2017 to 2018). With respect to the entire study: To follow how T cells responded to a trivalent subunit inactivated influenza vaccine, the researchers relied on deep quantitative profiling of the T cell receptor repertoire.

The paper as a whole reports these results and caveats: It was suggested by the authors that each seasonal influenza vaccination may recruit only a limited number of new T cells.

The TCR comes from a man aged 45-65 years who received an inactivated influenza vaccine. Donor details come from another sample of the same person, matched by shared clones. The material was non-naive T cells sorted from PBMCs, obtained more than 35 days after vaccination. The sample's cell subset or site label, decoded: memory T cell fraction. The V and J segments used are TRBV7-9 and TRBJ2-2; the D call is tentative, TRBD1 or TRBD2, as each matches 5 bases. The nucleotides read TGTGCCAGCAGCCTAGGGACCGGGAACACCGGGGAGCTGTTTTTT. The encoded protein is CASSLGTGNTGELFF.